Listed here are 32 T cell receptor beta chains from one sample, sequenced in a study of T cell changes during pregnancy in multiple sclerosis. Clones were sequenced by immunoSEQ multiplex PCR, and TCRdb holds only the in-frame ones, with some missing. The sample gives tens of thousands of clones, more than 75% of which show up once; 5.4% is in the top ten. The specimen comprised peripheral blood, sampled in the third trimester of pregnancy. The receptors were gathered from a female donor in good health, enrolled as a control in a pregnancy study.

This clone occurred once. The chain recombines TRBV6-6 with TRBJ2-1, with 7 bases lining up with TRBD1. Germline V CDR1 and CDR2: MNHNY, SVGAGI (reference sequence). The CDR3 contains 14 residues. V was clipped by 4 bases and J by 7 bases; unmatched bases: 7. CDR3 bases: TGTGCCAGCAGTTTTGGACAGGTGGGGAATGAGCAGTTCTTC. It translates to CASSFGQVGNEQFF.

The J gene is TRBJ2-1, the V gene TRBV7-2, with a possible D match to TRBD1 (6 bases). The V and J ends lost 3 bases and 7 bases respectively, with 13 bases between them. The CDR3 has 14 amino acids. CDR1 is SGHTA and CDR2 is FQGNSA in the germline V gene. The CDR3 region has the DNA TGTGCCAGCAGCTTTACAGGGACGGGGAATGAGCAGTTCTTC. This sequence encodes CASSFTGTGNEQFF.

This chain connects TRBV18 to TRBJ2-7, with TRBD1 as a possible D gene (6 bases). The V end lost 3 bases, the J end lost 2 bases, and 11 bases lay between the germline ends. This CDR3 has 14 amino acids. In germline, CDR1 is KGHSH, CDR2 LQKENI. CDR3 in amino acids: CASSPDRPPYEQYF. Here the CDR3 DNA reads TGTGCCAGCTCACCCGACAGGCCCCCCTACGAGCAGTACTTC.

The V and J genes are TRBV6-1 and TRBJ2-3; TRBD2 matches at 9 bases. J lost 1 base, V lost 1 base, and 0 bases had no gene match. Germline V CDR1 and CDR2: MNHNS, SASEGT. This CDR3 comprises 15 residues. CDR3 in amino acids: CASSEERGGTDTQYF. CDR3 coding DNA: TGTGCCAGCAGTGAAGAGCGGGGGGGCACAGATACGCAGTATTTT.

DNA of the CDR3: TGTGCCAGCAGCACCGGGACAGCCCACTGGGGCTACACCTTC. It codes for CASSTGTAHWGYTF. The chain carries TRBV7-2 and TRBJ1-2, with 7 bases lining up with TRBD1. The V gene end was trimmed by 5 bases and the J gene end by 8 bases; junction bases not matched to a gene: 11. CDR3 size: 14 residues. Per germline, CDR1 SGHTA and CDR2 FQGNSA. The entire variable domain, with the rest obtained from reference TRBV7-2 and TRBJ1-2, is as follows: GAGVSQSPSNKVTEKGKDVELRCDPISGHTALYWYRQSLGQGLEFLIYFQGNSAPDKSGLPSDRFSAERTGGSVSTLTIQRTQQEDSAVYLCASSTGTAHWGYTFGSGTRLTVV.

A single count supports this clone. The chain has TRBV15 and TRBJ2-7, with a tentative D call TRBD2 (6 bases). CDR3 length: 14 residues. Trimming took off 1 base at V and 2 bases at J, with 9 bases between the two ends. CDR1 and CDR2 (germline): LNHNV, YYDKDF (reference sequence). CDR3 residues: CATSRGGVTYEQYF. The CDR3 coding sequence is TGTGCCACCAGCAGAGGGGGGGTTACCTACGAGCAGTACTTC.

The V and J genes are TRBV2 and TRBJ2-2, with D unresolved. Trimming left V 4 bases short and J 0 bases short, with 9 bases between. CDR3 size: 15 residues. CDR1 SNHLY and CDR2 FYNNEI come from the germline V gene. The CDR3 loop reads CASSAAGPNTGELFF. For the CDR3, the DNA is TGTGCCAGCAGTGCGGCAGGTCCGAACACCGGGGAGCTGTTTTTT.

The gene calls are TRBV4-3 and TRBJ2-2; TRBD2 agrees at 8 bases. The CDR3 is 16 residues long. V trimming: 4 bases; J trimming: 7 bases; junction bases outside the gene matches: 11. Per germline, CDR1 LGHNA and CDR2 YSLEER. The CDR3 nucleotides read TGCGCCAGCAGCCTCAAAGCGGGGGTAAAAAACGGGGAGCTGTTTTTT. It yields the protein CASSLKAGVKNGELFF.

This clone was detected only a few times. The genes are TRBV27 and TRBJ1-1; D is undetermined. There are 14 residues in the CDR3. Per the germline V gene, CDR1 is MNHEY and CDR2 is SMNVEV (reference sequence). V lost 2 bases, J lost 4 bases, and 11 bases lay in between. The chain's CDR3 is CASSLLMGSTEAFF. The CDR3 DNA reads as TGTGCCAGCAGTTTACTAATGGGGAGCACTGAAGCTTTCTTT.

The chain has TRBV7-2 and TRBJ2-7; D is unresolved. CDR1 and CDR2 (germline): SGHTA, FQGNSA. The CDR3 extends over 14 amino acids. Trimming removed 1 base from V and 0 bases from J, with 7 bases in between. CDR3 sequence (DNA): TGTGCCAGCAGCTTAGTTGCGGACTCCTACGAGCAGTACTTC. Encoded protein: CASSLVADSYEQYF.

A few counts support this clone. The chain recombines TRBV19 with TRBJ1-5, with a tentative D call TRBD1 (6 bases). This CDR3 is 16 amino acids long. V gave up 9 bases and J gave up 0 bases, with 18 bases separating them. Germline-derived CDR1 and CDR2 are LNHDA and SQIVND (reference sequence). CDR3 nucleotides: TGTGCCAGCAAGGAAAGGGGGGGAAATAGCAATCAGCCCCAGCATTTT. As protein: CASKERGGNSNQPQHF. The variable domain in full, with the rest retrieved from reference TRBV19 and TRBJ1-5, is DGGITQSPKYLFRKEGQNVTLSCEQNLNHDAMYWYRQDPGQGLRLIYYSQIVNDFQKGDIAEGYSVSREKKESFPLTVTSAQKNPTAFYLCASKERGGNSNQPQHFGDGTRLSIL.

The chain is built from TRBV7-9 and TRBJ1-1; tentatively, D is TRBD1 (6 bases). Germline CDR1 SEHNR, CDR2 FQNEAQ (reference sequence). This CDR3 has 15 amino acids. With 1 base removed from V and 0 bases from J, the gap between germline ends came to 9 bases. CDR3 amino acids: CASSLGAGVNTEAFF. The CDR3 nucleotides read TGTGCCAGCAGCTTAGGGGCAGGGGTGAACACTGAAGCTTTCTTT.

The chain employs TRBV29-1 and TRBJ1-2; D uncertain. Germline V lookup: CDR1 SQVTM, CDR2 ANQGSEA. The ends were cut back, 5 bases at V and 6 bases at J, with 4 bases in the middle. The CDR3 totals 9 residues. The CDR3 nucleotides are TGCAGCGTTTCGGATGGCTACACCTTC. This encodes CSVSDGYTF.

The gene calls are TRBV19 and TRBJ2-7, with TRBD1 matching over 10 bases. The germline V gene has CDR1 LNHDA and CDR2 SQIVND (reference sequence). V lost 4 bases and J lost 0; bases outside the gene matches: 6. The CDR3 covers 16 residues. The CDR3 protein is CASSRGTGDFSYEQYF. DNA for the CDR3: TGTGCCAGTAGTAGGGGGACAGGGGACTTCTCCTACGAGCAGTACTTC.

V is TRBV28 and J is TRBJ2-3; 8 nucleotides agree with TRBD2. Losses at the gene ends were 5 bases for V and 3 bases for J; bases not matched to a gene: 7. Per germline, CDR1 MDHEN and CDR2 SYDVKM. The CDR3 has 15 residues. The CDR3 DNA reads as TGTGCCAGCAGTGACCCGGGGGGGCGTACAGATACGCAGTATTTT. Encoded protein: CASSDPGGRTDTQYF.

The chain links TRBV30 to TRBJ1-1; the D is unclear. V was shortened by 2 bases and J by 1 base, with 8 bases between the two germline ends. The CDR3 runs 13 residues. Germline lookup yields CDR1 GTSNPN and CDR2 SVGIG (reference sequence). In DNA form, the CDR3 reads TGTGCCTGGAGTCAGAGGGCGAACACTGAAGCTTTCTTT. Translated, it gives CAWSQRANTEAFF.

The chain couples TRBV6-5 to TRBJ1-5; D gene unclear. Trimming pared 4 bases from V and 6 bases from J, leaving 10 bases between. Germline assignment: CDR1 MNHEY and CDR2 SVGAGI. The CDR3 is 13 residues long. The CDR3 DNA reads TGTGCCAGCAGTTTGGGAGCTAGTCAGCCCCAGCATTTT. It yields the protein CASSLGASQPQHF.

The chain is built from TRBV6-1 and TRBJ1-5; 9 nucleotides align to TRBD1. Germline V gene lookup returns CDR1 MNHNS and CDR2 SASEGT. This CDR3 has 17 residues. J was trimmed by 6 bases and V by 4 bases; bases with no gene match: 13. The CDR3 DNA is TGTGCCAGCAGTGTCTCTTCCGGGACAGGGTTGGGTCAGCCCCAGCATTTT. Protein sequence: CASSVSSGTGLGQPQHF.

The CDR3 sequence is CASSKGQGLLYGYTF. The DNA for the CDR3 is TGCGCCAGCAGCAAAGGACAGGGTCTTTTGTATGGCTACACCTTC. The chain links TRBV5-1 to TRBJ1-2; TRBD1 agrees at 8 bases. V lost 4 bases to trimming and J lost 5 bases; unmatched junction nucleotides: 10. There are 15 residues in the CDR3. Per germline, CDR1 SGHRS and CDR2 YFSETQ.

The chain combines TRBV5-1 with TRBJ2-5; D not certain. Trimming shortened V by 2 bases and J by 4 bases, and 9 bases separated the two germline ends. Germline V gene sequence: CDR1 SGHRS, CDR2 YFSETQ. CDR3 length: 13 residues. The CDR3 DNA reads as TGCGCCAGCAGCTTCCCGGGTAGAGAGACCCAGTACTTC. This sequence encodes CASSFPGRETQYF.

The rearrangement uses TRBV2 and TRBJ1-1; D is ambiguous. Germline V gives CDR1 SNHLY, CDR2 FYNNEI. The CDR3 extends over 11 amino acids. Trimming cost V 3 bases and J 10 bases, with 9 bases left between them. CDR3 protein: CASSERVRAFF. DNA for the CDR3: TGTGCCAGCAGTGAGAGGGTGAGAGCTTTCTTT.

V gene TRBV6-5 combines with J gene TRBJ2-7, with 8 bases lining up with TRBD1. This CDR3 spans 14 amino acids. The V gene's germline CDR1 is MNHEY and CDR2 SVGAGI. Trimming took 2 bases from V and 5 from J; bases not matched to a gene: 5. The CDR3 DNA is TGTGCCAGCAGTTACCAAGGACAGGGTAACGAGCAGTACTTC. Its translation is CASSYQGQGNEQYF.

The chain carries TRBV6-1 and TRBJ2-1; tentatively, D is TRBD2 (5 bases). In germline, CDR1 is MNHNS, CDR2 SASEGT. This CDR3 is 15 amino acids long. Trimming pared 5 bases from V and 10 bases from J, leaving 21 bases between. The CDR3 here is CASSPLSGTTGEQFF. The CDR3 region has the DNA TGTGCCAGCAGTCCCCTAAGCGGTACCACGGGGGAGCAGTTCTTC.

The chain uses TRBV6-5 and TRBJ1-1, with D possibly matching TRBD1 (6 bases). Germline V gives CDR1 MNHEY, CDR2 SVGAGI. Deletions cut 2 bases from V and 5 bases from J, with 18 bases between. This CDR3 region has 16 residues. The CDR3 region is CASSYHTGHPGTEAFF. CDR3 nucleotides: TGTGCCAGCAGTTACCATACAGGGCACCCGGGGACTGAAGCTTTCTTT.

V gene TRBV5-8 combines with J gene TRBJ2-7; 8 bases agree with TRBD1. The CDR3 has 15 residues. The V gene end was trimmed by 6 bases and the J gene end by 4 bases; junction bases not matched to a gene: 12. Germline CDR1 SGHTS, CDR2 YDEGEE. CDR3 nucleotide sequence: TGTGCCAGCATTAGGACAGGGAGGAGGGGATACGAGCAGTACTTC. Its translation: CASIRTGRRGYEQYF.

This sequence joins TRBV21-1 and TRBJ2-5; the tabulated D call, TRBD2, remains unverified against the DNA. TRBV21-1 is shown as a pseudogene. The CDR3 runs to 14 residues. The CDR3 bases are TGTGCCAGCAGCAAATTCAGGCCGGGGGAGACCCAGTACTTC. This codes for CASSKFRPGETQYF.

The genes are TRBV19 and TRBJ1-6; 10 nucleotides align to TRBD1. Per germline, CDR1 LNHDA and CDR2 SQIVND (reference sequence). The J segment lost 9 bases and the V segment lost 3 bases, leaving 5 bases of the junction unmatched. The CDR3 has 15 amino acids. This chain's CDR3 is CASSIGTGVGSPLHF. CDR3 nucleotides: TGTGCCAGTAGTATTGGGACAGGGGTGGGTTCACCCCTCCACTTT.

V usage is TRBV19 and J usage is TRBJ2-1; possibly TRBD1 for D (6 bases). Germline V gene sequence: CDR1 LNHDA, CDR2 SQIVND (reference sequence). This CDR3 has 18 amino acids. Trimming took 8 bases from V and 0 from J, leaving 23 bases between them. In nucleotides, the CDR3 is TGTGCCAGTTCTAGACAGGATCCCTACCTGAGCTCCTACAATGAGCAGTTCTTC. Amino acids: CASSRQDPYLSSYNEQFF.

This chain links TRBV6-5 with TRBJ1-4; TRBD1 aligns across 11 bases. This CDR3 spans 16 amino acids. V trimming: 0 bases; J trimming: 7 bases; junction bases outside the gene matches: 4. Germline CDR1 is MNHEY and CDR2 is SVGAGI. The CDR3: CASSYSIGTGGEKLFF. In DNA, the CDR3 is TGTGCCAGCAGTTACTCGATCGGGACAGGGGGTGAAAAACTGTTTTTT.

The rearrangement uses TRBV11-3 and TRBJ2-1; TRBD2 matches 11 bases. The trim removed 2 bases at V and 4 bases at J, leaving 1 base unmatched. Germline lookup yields CDR1 SGHNT and CDR2 YENEEA. The CDR3 runs to 15 residues. The CDR3 loop reads CASSLSSGGYNEQFF. CDR3 DNA sequence: TGTGCCAGCAGCTTATCTAGCGGGGGGTACAATGAGCAGTTCTTC.

This chain connects TRBV7-6 to TRBJ1-1; tentative D call: TRBD1 (6 bases). The V gene lost 5 bases and the J gene lost 0 bases, with 13 bases spanning the gap. CDR1 is SGHVS, CDR2 FNYEAQ, per germline. This CDR3 comprises 15 residues. The CDR3 DNA reads as TGTGCCAGCAGCGCGCAACAGGGCATGAACACTGAAGCTTTCTTT. Amino acid sequence: CASSAQQGMNTEAFF.

The sample holds one count of this clone. The rearrangement links TRBV6-6 to TRBJ1-3; 8 positions agree with TRBD1. This CDR3 is built from 14 residues. Germline V CDR1 and CDR2: MNHNY, SVGAGI (reference sequence). Unmatched junction bases numbered 5, after V lost 8 bases and J lost 2 bases. The CDR3 DNA reads as TGTGCCAGCGCCCAGACAGGGGCTGGAAACACCATATATTTT. Translation gives CASAQTGAGNTIYF.